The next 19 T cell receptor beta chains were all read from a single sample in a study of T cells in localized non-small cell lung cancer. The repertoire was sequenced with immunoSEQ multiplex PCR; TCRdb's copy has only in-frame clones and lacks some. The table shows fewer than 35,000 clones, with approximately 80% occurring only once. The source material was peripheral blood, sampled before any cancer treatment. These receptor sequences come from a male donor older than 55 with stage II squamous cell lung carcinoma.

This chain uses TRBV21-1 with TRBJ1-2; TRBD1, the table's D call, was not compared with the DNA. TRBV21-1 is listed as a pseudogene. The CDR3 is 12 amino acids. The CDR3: CASSNDSYGYTF. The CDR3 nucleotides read TGTGCCAGCAGCAACGACAGCTATGGCTACACCTTC.

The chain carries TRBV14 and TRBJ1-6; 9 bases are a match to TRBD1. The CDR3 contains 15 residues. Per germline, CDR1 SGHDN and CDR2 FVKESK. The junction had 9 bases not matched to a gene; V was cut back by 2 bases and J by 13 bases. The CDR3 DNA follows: TGTGCCAGCAGCCAAACCGGGACAGGGACAGCGCCCCTCCACTTT. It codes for CASSQTGTGTAPLHF. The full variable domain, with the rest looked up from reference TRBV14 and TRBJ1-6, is EAGVTQFPSHSVIEKGQTVTLRCDPISGHDNLYWYRRVMGKEIKFLLHFVKESKQDESGMPNNRFLAERTGGTYSTLKVQPAELEDSGVYFCASSQTGTGTAPLHFGNGTRLTVT.

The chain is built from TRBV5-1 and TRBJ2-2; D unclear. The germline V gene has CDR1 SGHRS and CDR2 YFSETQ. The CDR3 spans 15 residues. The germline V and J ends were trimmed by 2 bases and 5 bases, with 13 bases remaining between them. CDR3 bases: TGCGCCAGCAGCTTTACTGGTGGGTGGACCGGGGAGCTGTTTTTT. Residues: CASSFTGGWTGELFF.

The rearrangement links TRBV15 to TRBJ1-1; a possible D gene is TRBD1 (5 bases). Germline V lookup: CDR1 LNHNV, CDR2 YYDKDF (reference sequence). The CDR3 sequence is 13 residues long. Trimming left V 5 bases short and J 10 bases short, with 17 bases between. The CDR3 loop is CATSGTGQARAFF. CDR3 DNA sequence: TGTGCCACCAGCGGAACGGGGCAAGCGAGAGCTTTCTTT.

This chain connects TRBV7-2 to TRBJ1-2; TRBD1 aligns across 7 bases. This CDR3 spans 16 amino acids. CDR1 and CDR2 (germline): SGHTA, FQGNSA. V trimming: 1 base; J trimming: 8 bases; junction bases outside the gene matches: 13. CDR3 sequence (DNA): TGTGCCAGCAGCTTAGATTGGTCTTCCCAGGGGGAAGGCTACACCTTC. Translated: CASSLDWSSQGEGYTF.

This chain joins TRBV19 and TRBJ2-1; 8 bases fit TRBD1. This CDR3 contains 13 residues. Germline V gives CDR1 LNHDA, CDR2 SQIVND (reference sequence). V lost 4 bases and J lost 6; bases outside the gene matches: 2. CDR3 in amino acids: CASSTQGGNEQFF. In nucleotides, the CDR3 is TGTGCCAGTAGTACACAGGGGGGCAATGAGCAGTTCTTC.

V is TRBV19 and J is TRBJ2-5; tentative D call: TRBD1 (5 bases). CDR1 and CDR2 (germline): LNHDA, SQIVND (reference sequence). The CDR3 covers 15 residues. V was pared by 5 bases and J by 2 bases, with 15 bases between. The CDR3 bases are TGTGCCAGTAGTGTAAGGGGCAGTTTTCAAGAGACCCAGTACTTC. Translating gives CASSVRGSFQETQYF.

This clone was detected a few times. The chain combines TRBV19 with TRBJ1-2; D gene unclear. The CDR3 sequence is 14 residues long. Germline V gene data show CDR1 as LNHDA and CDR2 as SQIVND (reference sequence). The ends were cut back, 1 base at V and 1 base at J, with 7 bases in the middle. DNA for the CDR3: TGTGCCAGTAGTATAGTTGAAGTTAACTATGGCTACACCTTC. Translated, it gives CASSIVEVNYGYTF.

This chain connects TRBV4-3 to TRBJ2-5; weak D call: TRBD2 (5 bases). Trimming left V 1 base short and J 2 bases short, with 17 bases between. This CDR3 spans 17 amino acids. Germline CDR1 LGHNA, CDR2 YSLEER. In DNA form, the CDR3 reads TGCGCCAGCAGCCAAGCCCGGACCCGGGAACTACAAGAGACCCAGTACTTC. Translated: CASSQARTRELQETQYF.

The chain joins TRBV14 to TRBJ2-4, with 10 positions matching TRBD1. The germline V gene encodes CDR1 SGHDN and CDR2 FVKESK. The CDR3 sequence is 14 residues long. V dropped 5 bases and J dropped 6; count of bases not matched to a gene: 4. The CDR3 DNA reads TGTGCCAGCAGCTACTGGGACAGGGGAAACATTCAGTACTTC. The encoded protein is CASSYWDRGNIQYF.

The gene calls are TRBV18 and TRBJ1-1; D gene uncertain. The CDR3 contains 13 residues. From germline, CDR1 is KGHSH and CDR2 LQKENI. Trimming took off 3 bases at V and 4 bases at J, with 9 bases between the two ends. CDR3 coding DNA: TGTGCCAGCTCACCCGTCTCCGGCACTGAAGCTTTCTTT. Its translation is CASSPVSGTEAFF.

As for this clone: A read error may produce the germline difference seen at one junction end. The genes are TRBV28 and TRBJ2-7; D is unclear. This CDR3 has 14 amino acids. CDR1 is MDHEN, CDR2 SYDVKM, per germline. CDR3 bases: TGTGCCAGCAGTTTAGCCAGGCCTTCCTACAAGCAGTACTTC. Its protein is CASSLARPSYKQYF.

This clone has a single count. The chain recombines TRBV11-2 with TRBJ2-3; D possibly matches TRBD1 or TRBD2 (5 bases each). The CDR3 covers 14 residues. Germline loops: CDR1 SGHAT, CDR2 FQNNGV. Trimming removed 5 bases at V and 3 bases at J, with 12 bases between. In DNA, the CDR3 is TGTGCCAGCAGCGGGGGATTAAATACAGATACGCAGTATTTT. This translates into CASSGGLNTDTQYF.

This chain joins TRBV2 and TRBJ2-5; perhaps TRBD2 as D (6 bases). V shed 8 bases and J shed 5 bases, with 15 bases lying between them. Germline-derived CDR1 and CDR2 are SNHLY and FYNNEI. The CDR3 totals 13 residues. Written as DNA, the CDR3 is TGTGCCAGCTGCCTAGCGCTTCGGGAGACCCAGTACTTC. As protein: CASCLALRETQYF.

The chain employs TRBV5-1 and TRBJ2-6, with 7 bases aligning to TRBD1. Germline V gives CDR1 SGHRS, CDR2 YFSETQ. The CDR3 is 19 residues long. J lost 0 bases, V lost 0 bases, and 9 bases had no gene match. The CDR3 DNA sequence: TGCGCCAGCAGCTTGGGAGACAGGGCCTCCCTCTCTGGGGCCAACGTCCTGACTTTC. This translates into CASSLGDRASLSGANVLTF.

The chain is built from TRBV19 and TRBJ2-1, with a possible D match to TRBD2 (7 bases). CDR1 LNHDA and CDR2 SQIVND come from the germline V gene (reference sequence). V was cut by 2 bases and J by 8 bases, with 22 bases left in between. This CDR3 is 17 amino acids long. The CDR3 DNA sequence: TGTGCCAGTAGTATACGGGGGCCGGGGGGTACGGTCGATGAGCAGTTCTTC. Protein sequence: CASSIRGPGGTVDEQFF. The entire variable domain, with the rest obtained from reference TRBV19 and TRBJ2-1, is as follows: DGGITQSPKYLFRKEGQNVTLSCEQNLNHDAMYWYRQDPGQGLRLIYYSQIVNDFQKGDIAEGYSVSREKKESFPLTVTSAQKNPTAFYLCASSIRGPGGTVDEQFFGPGTRLTVL.

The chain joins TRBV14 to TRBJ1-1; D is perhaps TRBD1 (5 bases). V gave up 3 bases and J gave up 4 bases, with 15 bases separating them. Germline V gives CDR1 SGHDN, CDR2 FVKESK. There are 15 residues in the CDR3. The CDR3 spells CASSQVVGVSTEAFF. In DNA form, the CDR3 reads TGTGCCAGCAGCCAGGTCGTGGGGGTATCCACTGAAGCTTTCTTT. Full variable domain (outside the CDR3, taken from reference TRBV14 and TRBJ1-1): EAGVTQFPSHSVIEKGQTVTLRCDPISGHDNLYWYRRVMGKEIKFLLHFVKESKQDESGMPNNRFLAERTGGTYSTLKVQPAELEDSGVYFCASSQVVGVSTEAFFGQGTRLTVV.

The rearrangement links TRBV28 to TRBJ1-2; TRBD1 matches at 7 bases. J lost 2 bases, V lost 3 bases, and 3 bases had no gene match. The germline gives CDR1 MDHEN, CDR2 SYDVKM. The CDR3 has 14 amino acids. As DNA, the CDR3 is TGTGCCAGCAGTTTCCGGGACAGAAACTATGGCTACACCTTC. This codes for CASSFRDRNYGYTF.

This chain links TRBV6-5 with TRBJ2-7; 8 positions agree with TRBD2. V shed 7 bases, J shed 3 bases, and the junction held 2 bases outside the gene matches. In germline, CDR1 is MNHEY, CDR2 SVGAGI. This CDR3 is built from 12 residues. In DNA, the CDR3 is TGTGCCAGCACCAGCGGGGGCTACGAGCAGTACTTC. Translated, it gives CASTSGGYEQYF.